Below are 26 T cell receptor beta chains sequenced from a single sample in a study of shared clonotypes between healthy human individuals. Clones were sequenced by immunoSEQ multiplex PCR, and TCRdb holds only the in-frame ones, with some missing. Among about 79,000 clones listed, 62% were seen once. Sequencing was performed on memory CD8+ T cells sorted from blood. Documented subset: CD45RO+ cells pooled with CCR7-negative TemRA cells. Every receptor here comes from a man younger than 40 in good health.

There are a few counts of this clone. The genes are TRBV10-3 and TRBJ2-7, with 7 bases fitting TRBD1. The germline CDR1 and CDR2 sequences are ENHRY and SYGVKD. Germline trimming cut 8 bases from V and 0 bases from J; bases unmatched to any gene: 7. The CDR3 sequence is 14 residues long. In DNA form, the CDR3 reads TGTGCCATCGGGAACAGGGGTCCCTCCTACGAGCAGTACTTC. This encodes CAIGNRGPSYEQYF.

This chain joins TRBV25-1 and TRBJ2-1; 14 bases align to TRBD2. Germline V lookup: CDR1 MGHDK, CDR2 SYGVNS. This CDR3 is built from 17 residues. Trimming removed 4 bases from V and 5 bases from J; junction bases left unmatched: 7. CDR3 DNA: TGTGCCAGCAGTGGGACCCCGGGACTAGCGGGAGACAATGAGCAGTTCTTC. Amino acids: CASSGTPGLAGDNEQFF. The full variable domain, with the rest looked up from reference TRBV25-1 and TRBJ2-1, is EADIYQTPRYLVIGTGKKITLECSQTMGHDKMYWYQQDPGMELHLIHYSYGVNSTEKGDLSSESTVSRIRTEHFPLTLESARPSHTSQYLCASSGTPGLAGDNEQFFGPGTRLTVL.

The chain links TRBV27 to TRBJ2-3, with 11 bases fitting TRBD2. This CDR3 is built from 15 residues. With V trimmed by 6 bases and J by 6 bases, 8 bases remained unmatched. Germline loops: CDR1 MNHEY, CDR2 SMNVEV (reference sequence). In DNA form, the CDR3 reads TGTGCCAGCAGCCTTACTAGCGGGAGAAGGGATACGCAGTATTTT. It is translated as CASSLTSGRRDTQYF.

This clone was counted between two and nine times. This chain joins TRBV5-8 and TRBJ2-2; tentatively, D is TRBD2 (5 bases). Germline V gives CDR1 SGHTS, CDR2 YDEGEE. The V and J ends lost 3 bases and 5 bases respectively, with 14 bases between them. The length of the CDR3 is 15 residues. Written as DNA, the CDR3 is TGTGCCAGCAGCTGGCGAGGGTTCTTAACCGGGGAGCTGTTTTTT. Its protein is CASSWRGFLTGELFF.

The chain carries TRBV5-1 and TRBJ2-7; 7 bases are shared with TRBD1. The V and J ends lost 5 bases and 4 bases, in that order; junction bases with no gene match: 6. The CDR3 has 13 amino acids. Germline CDR1 and CDR2: SGHRS and YFSETQ. DNA of the CDR3: TGCGCCAGCAGTTTTGACAGGGAATACGAGCAGTACTTC. This sequence encodes CASSFDREYEQYF. Full variable domain (rest looked up from reference TRBV5-1 and TRBJ2-7): KAGVTQTPRYLIKTRGQQVTLSCSPISGHRSVSWYQQTPGQGLQFLFEYFSETQRNKGNFPGRFSGRQFSNSRSEMNVSTLELGDSALYLCASSFDREYEQYFGPGTRLTVT.

The chain combines TRBV7-6 with TRBJ2-1; D is undetermined. Germline values: CDR1 SGHVS, CDR2 FNYEAQ. Trimming took off 3 bases at V and 0 bases at J, with 9 bases between the two ends. This CDR3 region has 15 residues. The CDR3 sequence: CASSFEPSSYNEQFF. CDR3 in DNA: TGTGCCAGCAGCTTTGAACCGAGCTCCTACAATGAGCAGTTCTTC.

V gene TRBV25-1 combines with J gene TRBJ2-6; possible D gene TRBD1, 6 bases. The ends were cut back, 2 bases at V and 2 bases at J, with 16 bases in the middle. Germline V CDR1 and CDR2: MGHDK, SYGVNS. CDR3 length equals 18 residues. Written as DNA, the CDR3 is TGTGCCAGCAGTGAAGAAGCAGGGGATGGTGCTGGGGCCAACGTCCTGACTTTC. Protein product: CASSEEAGDGAGANVLTF.

The chain couples TRBV4-3 to TRBJ2-3, with D perhaps assigned TRBD1 or TRBD2 (5 bases each). This CDR3 region has 17 residues. Looked up from germline, CDR1 is LGHNA and CDR2 is YSLEER. V lost 2 bases and J 0 bases, leaving 15 bases between the germline ends. CDR3 sequence: CASSQTTGTASTDTQYF. The CDR3 DNA reads as TGCGCCAGCAGCCAAACTACCGGGACGGCCAGCACAGATACGCAGTATTTT.

V usage is TRBV10-1 and J usage is TRBJ2-1; the match to TRBD1 covers 7 bases. Germline CDR1 and CDR2: WNHNN and SYGVQD (reference sequence). The length of the CDR3 is 14 residues. Trimming took 3 bases from V and 6 from J; bases not matched to a gene: 5. The CDR3 is CASSDRQGSNEQFF. In nucleotides, the CDR3 is TGCGCCAGCAGTGACCGACAGGGTTCCAATGAGCAGTTCTTC.

This clone has ten or more counts. The chain carries TRBV5-4 and TRBJ2-5, with 7 positions matching TRBD2. Germline V gives CDR1 SGHNT, CDR2 YYREEE (reference sequence). This CDR3 contains 13 residues. With V trimmed by 0 bases and J by 10 bases, 6 bases remained unmatched. The CDR3 coding sequence is TGTGCCAGCAGCTTGGGGGATAGCGGGTTCCAGTACTTC. The encoded protein is CASSLGDSGFQYF. The entire variable domain, with the rest obtained from reference TRBV5-4 and TRBJ2-5, is as follows: ETGVTQSPTHLIKTRGQQVTLRCSSQSGHNTVSWYQQALGQGPQFIFQYYREEENGRGNFPPRFSGLQFPNYSSELNVNALELDDSALYLCASSLGDSGFQYFGPGTRLLVL.

The chain recombines TRBV6-1 with TRBJ2-2, with 7 bases lining up with TRBD1. Trimming removed 1 base from V and 5 bases from J; junction bases left unmatched: 7. The CDR3 covers 16 residues. Per the germline V gene, CDR1 is MNHNS and CDR2 is SASEGT. CDR3 sequence reads: CASSEDRGMGTGELFF. CDR3 DNA sequence: TGTGCCAGCAGTGAAGACAGGGGTATGGGTACCGGGGAGCTGTTTTTT.

The gene calls are TRBV14 and TRBJ2-3; the match to TRBD2 covers 7 bases. V lost 4 bases to trimming and J lost 6 bases; unmatched junction nucleotides: 10. The CDR3 consists of 15 residues. Germline V gives CDR1 SGHDN, CDR2 FVKESK. The CDR3: CASSLRAGRVDTQYF. CDR3 sequence (DNA): TGTGCCAGCAGCCTCCGAGCGGGGCGGGTGGATACGCAGTATTTT.

The CDR3 here is CASSIEHRPQPQHF. CDR3 in DNA: TGTGCCAGTAGTATAGAGCACAGACCTCAGCCCCAGCATTTT. V and J are TRBV19 and TRBJ1-5; no definite D call. V lost 0 bases and J 6 bases, leaving 9 bases between the germline ends. Germline V gives CDR1 LNHDA, CDR2 SQIVND (reference sequence). CDR3 length equals 14 residues.

V gene TRBV7-1 combines with J gene TRBJ2-1; 7 bases match TRBD2. TRBV7-1 is known as an ORF, though its function is uncertain. V lost 4 bases and J lost 5; bases outside the gene matches: 8. CDR3 length: 15 amino acids. CDR3 region: CASSLYLAGNNEQFF. CDR3 bases: TGTGCCAGCAGCTTATACTTAGCGGGTAACAATGAGCAGTTCTTC.

As to this clone: Given a far larger clone just one base away, this is likely a sequencing read error. The chain employs TRBV14 and TRBJ1-1; D not certain. V lost 0 bases and J lost 0, with 8 bases in between. The length of the CDR3 is 15 residues. Germline CDR1 is SGHDN and CDR2 is FVKESK. This chain's CDR3 is CASSQDGSMNTEAFF. The CDR3 nucleotides read TGTGCCAGCAGCCAAGATGGGTCCATGAACACTGAAGCTTTCTTT.

The V call is TRBV28, the J call TRBJ1-2; D might be TRBD1 (5 bases). CDR1 MDHEN and CDR2 SYDVKM come from the germline V gene. This CDR3 region has 15 residues. The V end lost 4 bases, the J end lost 2 bases, and 14 bases lay between the germline ends. The CDR3 bases are TGTGCCAGCAGTTCGTTCCGGAGGACAAACTATGGCTACACCTTC. Its translation: CASSSFRRTNYGYTF.

The chain couples TRBV5-6 to TRBJ2-7; a weak D match, TRBD1 (6 bases). From germline, CDR1 is SGHDT and CDR2 YYEEEE. This CDR3 spans 15 amino acids. The V gene lost 5 bases and the J gene lost 5 bases, with 20 bases spanning the gap. CDR3 nucleotide sequence: TGTGCCAGCAGACGATATATGGGGGCGGGCAACGAGCAGTACTTC. It specifies CASRRYMGAGNEQYF.

The CDR3 sequence is CASSPQGAGADTQYF. The CDR3, as DNA: TGTGCCAGCAGCCCCCAGGGAGCGGGAGCAGATACGCAGTATTTT. V gene TRBV7-3 combines with J gene TRBJ2-3; 8 bases agree with TRBD2. The germline V gene encodes CDR1 SGHTA and CDR2 FQGTGA. This CDR3 contains 15 residues. Trimming took 5 bases from V and 4 from J; bases not matched to a gene: 8.

V usage is TRBV5-6 and J usage is TRBJ1-1; no clear D. From germline, CDR1 is SGHDT and CDR2 YYEEEE. The CDR3 is 13 residues long. The V and J ends lost 1 base and 7 bases respectively, with 11 bases between them. The CDR3 bases are TGTGCCAGCAGCTTGAAGACCCCCAATGAAGCTTTCTTT. Protein: CASSLKTPNEAFF.

This clone has only a few counts. This rearrangement joins TRBV29-1 to TRBJ2-7; 14 bases map to TRBD2. The junction had 3 bases not matched to a gene; V was cut back by 5 bases and J by 0 bases. Germline V gene lookup returns CDR1 SQVTM and CDR2 ANQGSEA. This CDR3 spans 15 amino acids. CDR3 amino acids: CSVHGTSGSSYEQYF. CDR3 coding DNA: TGCAGCGTTCACGGGACTAGCGGGAGCTCCTACGAGCAGTACTTC.

The chain is built from TRBV27 and TRBJ2-7; 7 bases are a match to TRBD1. Losses at the gene ends were 6 bases for V and 2 bases for J; bases not matched to a gene: 4. CDR1 is MNHEY and CDR2 is SMNVEV in the germline V gene (reference sequence). The length of the CDR3 is 13 residues. Written as DNA, the CDR3 is TGTGCCAGCAGGTCAGGGGGAACCTACGAGCAGTACTTC. Protein product: CASRSGGTYEQYF.

The genes are TRBV7-9 and TRBJ2-2; 8 positions match TRBD1. The ends lost 4 bases at V and 3 bases at J; junction bases unmatched: 13. CDR1 is SEHNR, CDR2 FQNEAQ, per germline (reference sequence). The length of the CDR3 is 18 residues. CDR3 DNA sequence: TGTGCCAGCAGCTCAAGCGTCTTAGGGACAGGTGACACCGGGGAGCTGTTTTTT. This translates into CASSSSVLGTGDTGELFF.

The J gene is TRBJ2-7, the V gene TRBV6-6, with D tentatively TRBD1 (6 bases). With 7 bases removed from V and 3 bases from J, the gap between germline ends came to 10 bases. There are 12 residues in the CDR3. CDR1 is MNHNY, CDR2 SVGAGI, per germline (reference sequence). The CDR3, as DNA: TGTGCCAGCACGGACAGATTCTACGAGCAGTACTTC. It specifies CASTDRFYEQYF.

In its sample, this clone was seen once. The chain employs TRBV19 and TRBJ2-7; D is ambiguous. Trimming took 4 bases from V and 3 from J, leaving 16 bases between them. CDR1 and CDR2 (germline): LNHDA, SQIVND (reference sequence). The CDR3 has 15 residues. CDR3 sequence (DNA): TGTGCCAGTAGTACGACATTTTCCCCTCTCTACGAGCAGTACTTC. Translated, it gives CASSTTFSPLYEQYF.

V and J are TRBV28 and TRBJ1-1; 7 bases are a match to TRBD1. The ends lost 5 bases at V and 1 base at J; junction bases unmatched: 7. The CDR3 has 15 amino acids. Germline V gene lookup returns CDR1 MDHEN and CDR2 SYDVKM. CDR3 region: CASSKRTGSNTEAFF. The CDR3 bases are TGTGCCAGCAGTAAGAGGACAGGTTCGAACACTGAAGCTTTCTTT.

This clone was observed a handful of times. J is TRBJ2-5 and V is TRBV25-1, with D possibly matching TRBD2 (6 bases). The CDR3 consists of 17 residues. With 4 bases removed from V and 3 bases from J, the gap between germline ends came to 21 bases. Germline V lookup: CDR1 MGHDK, CDR2 SYGVNS. The CDR3 spells CASSARESDKQEETQYF. The CDR3 nucleotides read TGTGCCAGCAGTGCCCGGGAGTCCGATAAACAAGAAGAGACCCAGTACTTC.